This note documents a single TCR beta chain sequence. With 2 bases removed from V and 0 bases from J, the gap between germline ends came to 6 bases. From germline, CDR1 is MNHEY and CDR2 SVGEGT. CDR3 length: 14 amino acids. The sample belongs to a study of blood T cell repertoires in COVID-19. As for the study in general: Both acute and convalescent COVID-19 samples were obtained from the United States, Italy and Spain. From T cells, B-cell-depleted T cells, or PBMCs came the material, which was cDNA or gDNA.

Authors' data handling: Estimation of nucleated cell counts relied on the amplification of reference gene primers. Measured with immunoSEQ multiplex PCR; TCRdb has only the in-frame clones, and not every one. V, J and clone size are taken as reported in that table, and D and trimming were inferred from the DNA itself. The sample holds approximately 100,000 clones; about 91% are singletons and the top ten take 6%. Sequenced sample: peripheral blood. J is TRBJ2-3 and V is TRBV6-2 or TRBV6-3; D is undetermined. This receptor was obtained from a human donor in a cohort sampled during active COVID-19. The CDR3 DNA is TGTGCCAGCAGTTACACCACTAGCACAGATACGCAGTATTTT. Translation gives CASSYTTSTDTQYF.